Detailed here is one T cell receptor beta chain. Sequenced by immunoSEQ multiplex PCR; TCRdb stores in-frame clones only, minus some. The sample comprises 130,000 to 150,000 clones, under 90% of which are singletons, and 8.8% rests with the top ten. This sample was included in a study of blood T cell repertoires in COVID-19. J was trimmed by 10 bases and V by 0 bases; bases with no gene match: 13. Germline values: CDR1 LNHNV, CDR2 YYDKDF (reference sequence). The CDR3 runs to 17 residues. The chain employs TRBV15 and TRBJ2-1, with 9 bases matching TRBD2. The source of this sequence is a woman of 80 years or more in a cohort sampled during active or convalescent COVID-19. The sequenced material came from peripheral blood. CDR3 sequence: CATSRDVRRGGSVEQFF. CDR3 DNA sequence: TGTGCCACCAGCAGAGATGTGAGGCGGGGGGGCTCAGTCGAGCAGTTCTTC.